The present TCR beta chain was sequenced within a study of T-cell reconstitution after alpha-beta-depleted transplantation in children. Study observations and caveats: The origin of alpha-beta T cells about two months after transplant was reportedly several hundred expanded graft clones. By one year post-transplant, T-cell counts and diversity largely arose from T cells that were newly produced. Surviving recipient T cells and thymic progenitors accounted for the high day-60 TCRbeta diversity observed in some patients.

Unique molecular identifiers were incorporated during preparation of the TCRbeta library. Using its own MiXCR run on the PCR reads, TCRdb lists one record per CDR3 protein. This sample has about 20,000 distinct CDR3 sequences; 13% occur once, and the top ten carry approximately 40%. Germline CDR1 SGHRS, CDR2 YFSETQ. The CDR3 has 16 amino acids. Trimming left V 4 bases short and J 7 bases short, with 21 bases between. This clonotype was picked up a small number of times. The antigen is unknown. The TCR comes from a female patient aged 2 to 10 who had a stem cell transplant for congenital amegakaryocytic thrombocytopenia, so the T cells may come from the graft donor. This specimen consisted of PBMCs, mostly from graft donor cells, obtained 60 days after TCRalphabeta/CD19-depleted stem cell transplant. The chain couples TRBV5-1 to TRBJ2-1; tentatively, D is TRBD2 (5 bases). CDR3 loop: CASSPPWERAWNEQFF. CDR3 nucleotide sequence: TGCGCCAGCAGCCCCCCATGGGAGAGGGCCTGGAATGAGCAGTTCTTC.